Detailed here is one TCR beta chain. Its antigen remains unidentified. This sample is drawn from a study of monozygotic twins with inflammatory bowel disease (dated by TCRdb to between 2019 and 2020). The study in broad terms: The complete study included some 28 monozygotic twin pairs: 19 IBD-discordant Danish pairs and nine German pairs, of which four were IBD-concordant and five were IBD-discordant. Within discordant pairs, disease-associated traits were sought mainly by comparing IBD patients with their genetically identical healthy co-twins. Each individual had, on average, about 151 000 unique TCRalpha sequences and 181 000 unique TCRbeta sequences available for analysis. What the work shows at the level of the full study, not this receptor alone: Compared with healthy twins, IBD patients had fewer clonotypes in common with other individuals, a difference most pronounced in patients showing signs of disease activity. The results gave no support for a single strong signal or clonotype linked to IBD. The analysis was unable to tell different T cell subtypes apart. No difference in repertoire similarity was observed between concordant and discordant twins, possibly owing to limited statistical power. Because patients received different immunosuppressive treatments, the repertoires may have picked up extra background noise and variability between individuals. TCRbeta repertoire diversity, by inverse Simpson index, was decreased in IBD patients compared with their healthy co-twins.

CDR1 and CDR2 are drawn from the germline V gene: SGHTA, FQGNSA. The CDR3 starts with the cysteine, ends with the phenylalanine, and has 14 residues. No DNA sequence is on record. Library preparation used 5' RACE. Preparation of each TCR library used approximately 3,500 ng of total RNA. cDNA was synthesized with SMARTScribe reverse transcriptase in eight separate reactions per sample. During cDNA synthesis, unique molecular identifiers containing a 6-nucleotide sample barcode were introduced by template switching. Amplification of TCRalpha and TCRbeta cDNA involved two nested PCRs of about 15 and 9 cycles, and each PCR was followed by bead purification. Before amplification, the cDNA was treated with uracil DNA-glycosylase and purified using the QIAquick PCR purification kit. The second PCR added Illumina TruSeq-compatible adapters along with sample-specific barcodes. TapeStation and Qubit were used to check library quality and concentration, and approximately 5.5 ng of each library went into the pool. Sequencing of pooled libraries was carried out on an Illumina HiSeq2500 single-index Rapid Run using 2 x 100 bp reads and custom sequencing primers. The paper's processing steps were these. MiGEC version 1.2.6 was used for UMI-based consensus assembly to correct PCR and sequencing errors. MiXCR version 2.1.1 handled V(D)J alignment, clonotype assembly and CDR3 extraction. Gene usage, clonotype sharing and MAIT/NKT TCR abundance were normalised by analysing the top 1000, 10 000 and 20 000 clonotypes per sample. After downsampling to 27 000 UMIs, diversity was calculated as the inverse Simpson index using the vegan R package. Paired Mann-Whitney U tests were applied to discordant twin pairs, with Benjamini-Hochberg correction for multiple testing. Following TCRdb reprocessing, every CDR3 protein sequence forms one entry, and DNA is not provided. Here the V and J calls rest on TCRdb's processing, not on the authors' analysis. This sample's table carries more than 300,000 distinct CDR3 sequences. The ten largest make up 2.5% to 3% of the sample.

From each donor, a roughly 2.7 ml peripheral blood sample was collected into PAXgene tubes and stored at -80 degrees C. Without T cell sorting, total RNA was isolated from whole blood using the PAXgene blood miRNA kit on an automated QIAcube. Deep TCRalpha and TCRbeta repertoire profiling with unique molecular barcoding was performed on peripheral blood of monozygotic twin pairs concordant or discordant for inflammatory bowel disease. For every twin pair, smoking habits were documented, and each individual was categorised as a current, former or never smoker. Material: blood. The TCR sequence derives from a human donor with ulcerative colitis or Crohn's disease, or a healthy co-twin of an affected twin (not recorded which). This sequence uses TRBV7-2 and TRBJ2-5. CDR3 region: CASSLGVMLETQYF.